What follows describes a single T cell receptor (beta chain). Its matching antigen is unknown. These data belong to a study of T-cell memory formation after mild COVID-19. TCRdb used MiXCR to reprocess the 5' RACE reads, holding one entry per CDR3 protein. The sample consists of around 310,000 distinct CDR3 sequences, 20% to 25% of them appearing once. V was pared by 4 bases and J by 3 bases, with 14 bases of the junction left unmatched. There are 17 residues in the CDR3. From germline, CDR1 is SGHRS and CDR2 YFSETQ. Overall study results and limits: CD4+ clones that contracted lay mainly in CM and EM; CD8+ ones lay in EMRA. Some clones that responded were present in memory (sampled pre-infection), which suggests cross-reactive memory joined. Clones from the second wave (peaking day 37) had unconfirmed SARS-CoV-2 specificity.

This chain links TRBV5-1 with TRBJ2-5; TRBD2 aligns across 8 bases. Sequencing input: PBMCs or a T cell subset sorted from them (not recorded which). This receptor was taken from a man younger than 35 who had mild COVID-19 (a few samples of this study predate the infection). Cell type and time point are not known. DNA for the CDR3: TGCGCCAGCAGCCGGACCCCAAGGAGCGGGGGAAAAGAGACCCAGTACTTC. Its translation: CASSRTPRSGGKETQYF. Together with reference TRBV5-1 and TRBJ2-5, the CDR3 gives the full variable domain: KAGVTQTPRYLIKTRGQQVTLSCSPISGHRSVSWYQQTPGQGLQFLFEYFSETQRNKGNFPGRFSGRQFSNSRSEMNVSTLELGDSALYLCASSRTPRSGGKETQYFGPGTRLLVL.